The sequence of this TCR beta chain was determined in a study of blood T cell repertoires in COVID-19 (dated by TCRdb to between 2020 and 2021). Describing the broader study: Collaborator samples came from the United States, Italy and Spain and covered acute and convalescent phases of COVID-19. The material from the prospective study consisted of cDNA or gDNA derived from T cells, B-cell-depleted T cells, or PBMCs. Subjects who had been exposed to COVID-19, were actively infected with it, or had recovered from it provided the deeply sampled blood TCRbeta repertoires that made up the dataset. The repertoires were made available in a free public database intended to serve as a resource for research on the immune response to SARS-CoV-2. Samples came from the ongoing ImmuneRACE study (first 160 participants) plus 1,254 subjects from 6 global collaborators. The sample metadata nearly always contained a de-identified subject ID, COVID-19 status, age in years and sex. Where available, HLA class I and class II types were obtained from metadata supplied by the sample provider rather than from assay-based typing.

At the junction V is shortened by 4 bases and J by 2 bases; bases outside the gene matches: 6. CDR1 and CDR2, per the germline V gene, are SGHRS and YFSETQ. CDR3 length: 14 amino acids, cysteine to phenylalanine. This entry keeps only the CDR3 DNA: 42 bases, framed from base 1. The immunoSEQ Assay, a bias-controlled multiplex PCR, was used to amplify TCRbeta CDR3 regions from genomic DNA. Concerning the study's data processing: The number of nucleated cells in each sample was estimated by amplification of reference gene primers within the assay. To quantify the absolute abundance of each unique TCRbeta CDR3 rearrangement, sequence reads were collapsed and filtered. For each sample, productive Simpson clonality was calculated as the square root of Simpson's diversity index across productive rearrangements. In TCRdb, the immuneACCESS table is reduced to in-frame sequences with V and J assigned. These tables do not hold every clone; where another copy was compared, an unresolved V gene accounts for under half, and the others remain unexplained. Clone size and the V and J calls come from that table; the DNA yielded D and trimming. Counted in this sample were 150,000 to 200,000 clones; about 92% of them appeared once. The top ten hold 1.5% to 2.5% of the sample.

In Seattle, one collaborating source enrolled patients while the infection was active and tracked those patients longitudinally over the course of disease. Whole blood was collected in K2EDTA tubes by collaborating institutions according to the institutions' own protocols. For TCRbeta analysis, collaborator samples were shipped as frozen whole blood, as isolated PBMCs, or as DNA extracted from either sample type. Regarding this clone: Its antigen is still unknown. Nothing much larger sits one base from this clone, and base qualities are not available.

Study-level results and caveats: How much clinical and demographic metadata was included differed by source and by participant, and the metadata was provided uncurated.

Material for sequencing was peripheral blood. The sequence joins TRBV5-1 to TRBJ2-7, and 7 bases in between align with TRBD1. This sequence was found in a woman in her sixties or seventies with COVID-19, enrolled during active disease. The DNA is TGCGCCAGCAGCCTAAGACAGGGACCCTACGAGCAGTACTTC. The translation is CASSLRQGPYEQYF.